A selection of T cell receptor beta chains follows, all from one sample in a study of T cells of healthy individuals. Each CDR3 protein gets one entry after TCRdb re-called the 5' RACE reads with MiXCR. The table lists some 39,000 distinct CDR3 sequences, approximately 5% of them singletons, with 9% to 10% in the top ten. All receptors derive from a human donor in good health. Both conserved end residues are part of each CDR3.

V	J	CDR3
TRBV5-1	TRBJ2-5	CASSLEADQETQYF
TRBV6-6	TRBJ1-2	CASSKTGRRGYGYTF
TRBV18	TRBJ2-3	CASSPLTSAASTDTQYF
TRBV27	TRBJ2-3	CASSLGQGAADTQYF
TRBV2	TRBJ2-7	CASTVTRTFSYEQYF
TRBV9	TRBJ2-5	CASSAQGAPGETQYF
TRBV3-1	TRBJ2-1	CASSQAEYEQFF
TRBV12-3/TRBV12-4	TRBJ1-1	CASSFRGKGDTEAFF
TRBV15	TRBJ2-1	CATSTQGKQFF
TRBV7-9	TRBJ2-2	CASGAGSSGSFTAGELFF
TRBV21-1	TRBJ1-1	CASRIRGSRPGTGEGEAFF
TRBV6-4	TRBJ2-1	CASSDSSGSYNEQFF
TRBV3-1	TRBJ1-1	CASSRGGMNTEAFF
TRBV10-3	TRBJ2-3	CAISGAERGVRRTDTQYF
TRBV7-9	TRBJ1-4	CASSAGQDLFF
TRBV7-9	TRBJ2-2	CASSFVGELFF
TRBV27	TRBJ1-5	CASSHRDSNQPQHF
TRBV19	TRBJ1-1	CASRDDGSNTEAFF
TRBV30	TRBJ2-7	CAWSANRDYEQYF
TRBV14	TRBJ1-1	CASSQDSVGTIGDTEAFF
TRBV12-3/TRBV12-4	TRBJ1-2	CASSLNGAANGYTF
TRBV9	TRBJ1-4	CASSVDVTIGEKLFF
TRBV20-1	TRBJ2-3	CSARGYRGAGNTDTQYF
TRBV3-1	TRBJ2-5	CASSQDLSGGSRAQYF
TRBV9	TRBJ2-1	CASSRGGDYNEQFF
TRBV2	TRBJ1-5	CASGDRGSNQPQHF
TRBV30	TRBJ1-1	CAWSPPTGLAFF
TRBV12-3/TRBV12-4	TRBJ1-1	CASSPTVRGTEAFF
TRBV5-1	TRBJ1-2	CASSLSPRDHGYTF
TRBV10-3	TRBJ2-2	CAISDVAGELFF
TRBV11-1	TRBJ2-1	CASSLCPPSYCEQFF
TRBV6-5	TRBJ1-1	CASSTGGGEAFF
TRBV27	TRBJ2-1	CASSRDTNEQFF
TRBV29-1	TRBJ1-1	CSVVDRGSRTEAFF
TRBV13	TRBJ2-7	CASSPPGLAYEQYF
TRBV9	TRBJ1-4	CASSSRQGMNEKLFF
TRBV7-9	TRBJ1-2	CASSLGGVKYTF
TRBV4-2	TRBJ2-3	CASSQVQGEGTDTQYF
TRBV12-3/TRBV12-4	TRBJ2-2	CASSLWGTNTGELFF
TRBV3-1	TRBJ1-1	CASSRNSPGAEAFF
TRBV4-2	TRBJ2-7	CASSQLLAATSSYEQYF
TRBV19	TRBJ2-2	CARLAGVFGTGELFF
TRBV6-1	TRBJ1-1	CASTHFLTGIDTEAFF
TRBV9	TRBJ2-7	CASSQGGPIYEQYF
TRBV18	TRBJ1-1	CASSPGQMNTEAFF
TRBV5-1	TRBJ2-2	CASSRGDRDTGELFF
TRBV11-3	TRBJ2-1	CASSPGQSEQFF
TRBV12-3/TRBV12-4	TRBJ1-1	CASSKRGNGTEAFF
TRBV29-1	TRBJ2-2	CSVAGVYTGELFF
TRBV15	TRBJ1-1	CATSMQGSNTEAFF
TRBV20-1	TRBJ2-3	CSARRRTDTQYF
TRBV7-9	TRBJ1-3	CASSLGQPSSGNTIYF
TRBV20-1	TRBJ1-3	CSARPFGGISGNTIYF
TRBV7-8	TRBJ2-1	CASSLAVLAGVNEQFF
TRBV5-6	TRBJ2-3	CASSLRSDTQYF
TRBV29-1	TRBJ2-1	CSVEDSLSGTPRRDEQFF
TRBV4-3	TRBJ2-3	CASSQDRGQGADTQYF
TRBV6-6	TRBJ2-3	CASRRGGGTDTQYF